These 4 T cell receptor beta chains came from one sample sequenced in a study of memory CD4+ T cells and cytomegalovirus serostatus. Some clones are missing from TCRdb's copy, which holds only in-frame ones; the method was immunoSEQ multiplex PCR. The table lists tens of thousands of clones, 75% to 85% of them singletons. The sort gate was single viable CD3+CD4+CD8-CD45RO+ cells for memory CD4+ T cells. Sequenced material: memory CD4+ T cells from blood. The receptors derive from an adult in good health and CMV-seronegative.

This chain connects TRBV9 to TRBJ2-5; tentative D call: TRBD2 (6 bases). V was cut by 0 bases and J by 5 bases, with 8 bases left in between. Germline lookup yields CDR1 SGDLS and CDR2 YYNGEE. This CDR3 region has 13 residues. CDR3 loop: CASSVGGGETQYF. CDR3 DNA sequence: TGTGCCAGCAGCGTAGGTGGGGGGGAGACCCAGTACTTC.

In its sample, this clone was seen a few times. V and J are TRBV6-6 and TRBJ1-5; D possibly corresponds to TRBD1 (5 bases). From germline, CDR1 is MNHNY and CDR2 SVGAGI (reference sequence). The V end lost 6 bases, the J end lost 5 bases, and 8 bases lay between the germline ends. This CDR3 contains 12 residues. CDR3 in amino acids: CASSPRDQPQHF. In nucleotides, the CDR3 is TGTGCCAGCAGCCCCAGGGATCAGCCCCAGCATTTT.

The genes are TRBV6-1 and TRBJ1-1; 10 bases match TRBD1. The germline V gene has CDR1 MNHNS and CDR2 SASEGT. V shed 6 bases and J 4 bases; nucleotides not matched to a gene: 8. The CDR3 is made up of 15 amino acids. CDR3: CASSGKGQGFTEAFF. In DNA form, the CDR3 reads TGTGCCAGCAGCGGCAAGGGACAGGGGTTCACTGAAGCTTTCTTT.

This clone has only one observation. The chain employs TRBV18 and TRBJ1-4; the D is unclear. Germline loops: CDR1 KGHSH, CDR2 LQKENI. The CDR3 totals 17 residues. V lost 2 bases, J lost 10 bases, and 23 bases lay in between. For the CDR3, the DNA is TGTGCCAGCTCACCAAGTAGTAGCGGGCTCAATACGGGAAAACTGTTTTTT. Translation gives CASSPSSSGLNTGKLFF.